This TCR beta chain was recorded in a study of shared clonotypes between healthy human individuals. Study results and limitations: Rarefaction indicated that sorted-subset sequencing remained incomplete although depth was large. Non-shared clonotypes showed lower generation probabilities than clonotypes common to all four donors.

Germline CDR1 and CDR2: MNHEY and SVGAGI. Trimming pared 4 bases from V and 4 bases from J, leaving 13 bases between. This CDR3 has 14 amino acids. Genomic DNA per cell subset filled all wells of several immunoSEQ plates. The method was immunoSEQ multiplex PCR; TCRdb's version includes in-frame clones alone and lacks a portion of them. This sample has 1.5 million to 2.5 million clones; roughly 95% occur once, and the top ten carry 1.2%. About this clone itself: The antigen is unknown.

The naive CD8 subset, CD45RO-negative cells positively selected for CCR7, excluded terminally differentiated effector memory CD45RA+ cells. The rearrangement joins TRBV6-5 to TRBJ1-1, with TRBD1 as a possible D gene (6 bases). The receptor was derived from a man aged 18 to 29 in good health. Input material: naive CD8+ T cells sorted from blood. This CDR3 is CASSLQGDSTEAFF. Here the CDR3 DNA reads TGTGCCAGCAGTTTACAGGGCGATAGCACTGAAGCTTTCTTT.